This section outlines one T cell receptor (beta chain) sequence together with its context. Its specificity is unknown. Libraries were prepared by immunoSEQ multiplex PCR; TCRdb keeps only in-frame clonotypes and omits some of them. The data show roughly 2.1 million clones, with around 93% seen just once and 1.5% to 2% held by the top ten. Naive CD8 isolation took CD45RO-negative cells positively selected for CCR7 and excluded terminally differentiated effector memory CD45RA+ cells. These data come from a study of shared clonotypes between healthy human individuals. Study observations and caveats: The study found lower generation probabilities in non-shared clonotypes than in those shared by all four donors.

The CDR3 has 14 residues. CDR1 is MDHEN, CDR2 SYDVKM, per germline. The germline V and J ends were trimmed by 6 bases and 5 bases, with 16 bases remaining between them. The TCR was taken from a young man in good health. Some clones in this sample may be carry-over from other donors' samples. The sample was naive CD8+ T cells from PBMCs. J is TRBJ2-5 and V is TRBV28; D perhaps matches TRBD2 (5 bases). CDR3 sequence reads: CASRWYSTGETQYF. CDR3 bases: TGTGCCAGCAGGTGGTACTCCACGGGGGAGACCCAGTACTTC.